This is a list of T cell receptor beta chains from one sample in a study of blood T cell repertoires in COVID-19. Repertoires were generated with immunoSEQ multiplex PCR, while TCRdb's copy carries only in-frame clones and drops some. The table shows 250,000 to 300,000 clones, with more than 85% occurring only once. The material sequenced was peripheral blood. Receptor source: a man aged 18 to 29 with active or convalescent COVID-19. Both conserved end residues are part of each CDR3. Fields, in order: J gene, V gene, CDR3 protein.

j_call: TRBJ2-7
v_call: TRBV19
cdr3_aa: CASRIGAGYEQYF

j_call: TRBJ2-2
v_call: TRBV6-5
cdr3_aa: CASTVVANTGELFF

j_call: TRBJ1-5
v_call: TRBV9
cdr3_aa: CASSARGNQPQHF

j_call: TRBJ2-7
v_call: TRBV2
cdr3_aa: CATASTGSEQYF

j_call: TRBJ2-1
v_call: TRBV2
cdr3_aa: CASSDGTTPLEQFF

j_call: TRBJ1-2
v_call: TRBV28
cdr3_aa: CASSIDRGANYGYTF

j_call: TRBJ1-5
v_call: TRBV18
cdr3_aa: CASSRDRGYQPQHF

j_call: TRBJ2-7
v_call: TRBV11-3
cdr3_aa: CASSLRSLTSGRSYEQYF

j_call: TRBJ1-4
v_call: TRBV2
cdr3_aa: CASEPVVATNEKLFF

j_call: TRBJ2-3
v_call: TRBV20-1
cdr3_aa: CSVPSTDTQYF

j_call: TRBJ1-2
v_call: TRBV2
cdr3_aa: CASQGQGGGYGYTF

j_call: TRBJ2-7
v_call: TRBV6-5
cdr3_aa: CASSYGAEPREQYF

j_call: TRBJ2-3
v_call: TRBV28
cdr3_aa: CASSPGDRDAQYF

j_call: TRBJ1-1
v_call: TRBV28
cdr3_aa: CASMVREEGAFF

j_call: TRBJ1-3
v_call: TRBV21-1
cdr3_aa: CASSLGHSGNTIYF

j_call: TRBJ2-5
v_call: TRBV7-3
cdr3_aa: CASSKSGALQTQYF

j_call: TRBJ1-1
v_call: TRBV30
cdr3_aa: CAWREGAGGEAFF

j_call: TRBJ2-3
v_call: TRBV10-3
cdr3_aa: CATLVRGLNTQYF

j_call: TRBJ1-2
v_call: TRBV5-4
cdr3_aa: CASSLAGDSNGYTF

j_call: TRBJ1-2
v_call: TRBV5-6
cdr3_aa: CASSLEHANYGYTF

j_call: TRBJ2-5
v_call: TRBV9
cdr3_aa: CASSQGARETQYF

j_call: TRBJ2-3
v_call: TRBV5-4
cdr3_aa: CASSLLAGAHTDTQYF

j_call: TRBJ2-5
v_call: TRBV6-5
cdr3_aa: CASRTGTGGAGTQYF

j_call: TRBJ1-2
v_call: TRBV5-4
cdr3_aa: CASSPTGGSGYTF

j_call: TRBJ2-1
v_call: TRBV27
cdr3_aa: CASTSGAGSYNEQFF

j_call: TRBJ1-1
v_call: TRBV10-3
cdr3_aa: CAISIKGGEGTEAFF

j_call: TRBJ1-5
v_call: TRBV27
cdr3_aa: CASSPGLSNQPQHF

j_call: TRBJ2-1
v_call: TRBV5-1
cdr3_aa: CASTDRGNNEQFF

j_call: TRBJ1-5
v_call: TRBV30
cdr3_aa: CAWSTGTATQPQHF

j_call: TRBJ1-2
v_call: TRBV6-5
cdr3_aa: CASRSQGAPYGYTF

j_call: TRBJ1-2
v_call: TRBV2
cdr3_aa: CASPVGEVRTYGYTF

j_call: TRBJ1-2
v_call: TRBV12-3/TRBV12-4
cdr3_aa: CASSQGNYGYTF

j_call: TRBJ1-3
v_call: TRBV6-5
cdr3_aa: CASSYSTGRLGNTIYF

j_call: TRBJ1-1
v_call: TRBV2
cdr3_aa: CASSTEMNTEAFF

j_call: TRBJ2-7
v_call: TRBV2
cdr3_aa: CASSSGTGGYEQYF

j_call: TRBJ2-1
v_call: TRBV6-4
cdr3_aa: CASLGLAGRDEQFF

j_call: TRBJ2-2
v_call: TRBV5-4
cdr3_aa: CARRDKEGSSGTGELFF

j_call: TRBJ2-2
v_call: TRBV9
cdr3_aa: CASSVEGTSGGELFF

j_call: TRBJ1-4
v_call: TRBV27
cdr3_aa: CASSFRTNEKLFF

j_call: TRBJ1-4
v_call: TRBV27
cdr3_aa: CASRFGSGEKSEKLFF

j_call: TRBJ2-2
v_call: TRBV14
cdr3_aa: CASSQPPTGLDTGELFF

j_call: TRBJ2-1
v_call: TRBV19
cdr3_aa: CASSPGDTGGEQFF

j_call: TRBJ2-1
v_call: TRBV3-1/TRBV3-2
cdr3_aa: CASSPLPGHSYNEQFF

j_call: TRBJ1-2
v_call: TRBV27
cdr3_aa: CASSPDRVGYTF

j_call: TRBJ2-1
v_call: TRBV4-1
cdr3_aa: CASSQHRGNEQFF

j_call: TRBJ1-1
v_call: TRBV9
cdr3_aa: CASSVGGPATEAFF

j_call: TRBJ1-1
v_call: TRBV13
cdr3_aa: CASSFQGQGGLRRENTEAFF

j_call: TRBJ1-2
v_call: TRBV6-5
cdr3_aa: CASTEPPENYGYTF

j_call: TRBJ2-3
v_call: TRBV5-4
cdr3_aa: CASFQGTGSTDTQYF

j_call: TRBJ1-3
v_call: TRBV7-2
cdr3_aa: CASSLRTAGNTIYF

j_call: TRBJ2-2
v_call: TRBV7-6
cdr3_aa: CARLTAGELFF

j_call: TRBJ1-3
v_call: TRBV7-9
cdr3_aa: CASSLGQGSGNTIYF

j_call: TRBJ1-6
v_call: TRBV11-2
cdr3_aa: CASSLEHQGLINNSPLHF

j_call: TRBJ2-7
v_call: TRBV29-1
cdr3_aa: CSFNTGTGYEQYF

j_call: TRBJ2-3
v_call: TRBV7-9
cdr3_aa: CASSLTGLADTQYF

j_call: TRBJ1-5
v_call: TRBV7-9
cdr3_aa: CASSQTGNQPQHF

j_call: TRBJ1-3
v_call: TRBV19
cdr3_aa: CASSISAGGSGNTIYF